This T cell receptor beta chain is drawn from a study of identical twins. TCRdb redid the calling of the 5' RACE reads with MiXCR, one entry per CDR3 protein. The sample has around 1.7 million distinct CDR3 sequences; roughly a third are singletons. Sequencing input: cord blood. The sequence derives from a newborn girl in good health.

CDR3 in amino acids: CASSRTQGNQPQHF. The CDR3 DNA reads TGTGCCAGCAGTCGGACACAGGGGAATCAGCCCCAGCATTTT. This chain connects TRBV27 to TRBJ1-5, with 7 bases lining up with TRBD1. From germline, CDR1 is MNHEY and CDR2 SMNVEV (reference sequence). This CDR3 is 14 amino acids long. The V segment lost 5 bases and the J segment 4 bases; nucleotides outside the gene matches: 5.